The 20 T cell receptor beta chains presented below share a single source sample, sequenced in a study of Ad26.COV2.S vaccination and SARS-CoV-2 variants. The treatment is: some 20 received Ad26.COV2.S at low or high dose, single or two shots; about five received placebo; per-sample allocation not given. Sampling occurred on day 63 after the first vaccine or placebo injection. This table comes from immunoSEQ multiplex PCR, and its TCRdb copy is limited to in-frame clones, with some not included. The sample has about 440,000 clones; around nine tenths are singletons. The input for sequencing was peripheral blood, taken in a trial of Ad26.COV2.S vaccine versus placebo. These receptors all come from a person aged 18-65 years who received the Ad26.COV2.S COVID-19 vaccine or a placebo.

The chain is built from TRBV3-1 (or the pseudogene TRBV3-2) and TRBJ1-2; a possible D gene is TRBD1 (5 bases). Germline V gene data show CDR1 as LGHDT and CDR2 as YNNKEL (reference sequence). Trimming stripped 0 bases from V and 7 bases from J, with 18 bases between. This CDR3 contains 16 residues. The CDR3: CASSQEELRGLGGYTF. CDR3 DNA sequence: TGTGCCAGCAGCCAAGAAGAGCTAAGGGGTTTGGGTGGCTACACCTTC.

This clone was detected many times. The V and J genes are TRBV6-2 or TRBV6-3 and TRBJ1-5; D is unclear. The CDR3 extends over 14 amino acids. The V end lost 1 base, the J end lost 2 bases, and 6 bases lay between the germline ends. Germline V gives CDR1 MNHEY, CDR2 SVGEGT. CDR3 in amino acids: CASSYWQGNQPQHF. CDR3 sequence (DNA): TGTGCCAGCAGTTACTGGCAGGGCAATCAGCCCCAGCATTTT.

This chain's CDR3 is CASSQQGARGEKLFF. The CDR3 DNA follows: TGCGCCAGCAGCCAACAGGGGGCGCGGGGTGAAAAACTGTTTTTT. V is TRBV4-3 and J is TRBJ1-4; 8 bases agree with TRBD1. The junction had 6 bases not matched to a gene; V was cut back by 2 bases and J by 7 bases. The CDR3 loop spans 15 amino acids. Germline V CDR1 and CDR2: LGHNA, YSLEER.

The chain links TRBV7-3 to TRBJ2-1; TRBD2 might be the D (5 bases). The V end was cut by 5 bases, the J end by 6 bases, with 17 bases between. Looked up from germline, CDR1 is SGHTA and CDR2 is FQGTGA. The CDR3 consists of 15 residues. The CDR3 spells CASSRTRVLFNEQFF. The CDR3 DNA reads TGTGCCAGCAGCCGAACTAGGGTTCTTTTCAATGAGCAGTTCTTC.

V and J are TRBV5-6 and TRBJ2-1; 13 bases map to TRBD2. Looked up from germline, CDR1 is SGHDT and CDR2 is YYEEEE. Unmatched junction bases numbered 8, after V lost 2 bases and J lost 9 bases. The CDR3 is made up of 16 amino acids. The CDR3 sequence: CASSLRTSGSWVEQFF. The DNA of the CDR3 is TGTGCCAGCAGCTTAAGGACTAGCGGGAGTTGGGTTGAGCAGTTCTTC.

J is TRBJ2-7 and V is TRBV19; TRBD2 matches at 12 bases. V lost 8 bases to trimming and J lost 0 bases; unmatched junction nucleotides: 14. CDR3 length equals 18 residues. Germline V gives CDR1 LNHDA, CDR2 SQIVND (reference sequence). This CDR3 reads CASRGPGLAGKSSYEQYF. CDR3 bases: TGTGCCAGTCGCGGCCCGGGACTAGCGGGTAAAAGCTCCTACGAGCAGTACTTC.

V and J are TRBV2 and TRBJ2-7; D may be TRBD2 (6 bases). The CDR3 length is 15 residues. CDR1 and CDR2 from the germline V gene are SNHLY and FYNNEI. V was shortened by 6 bases and J by 6 bases, with 21 bases between the two germline ends. This CDR3 is CASSRIVGLHGEQYF. The CDR3 nucleotides are TGTGCCAGCAGCCGAATCGTGGGACTGCACGGCGAGCAGTACTTC.

The gene calls are TRBV12-3 or TRBV12-4 and TRBJ2-7; unclear D gene. V lost 5 bases and J lost 0, with 5 bases in between. This CDR3 has 12 residues. In DNA, the CDR3 is TGTGCCAGCAGTCGCCCCTCCTACGAGCAGTACTTC. Protein product: CASSRPSYEQYF.

CDR3 DNA: TGTGCCAGCAGTTCCCGGACTAGCGGGAGGGAGACCCAGTACTTC. This translates into CASSSRTSGRETQYF. This sequence joins TRBV27 and TRBJ2-5; 14 bases fit TRBD2. Germline CDR1 is MNHEY and CDR2 is SMNVEV (reference sequence). The CDR3 spans 15 residues. Losses at the gene ends were 4 bases for V and 5 bases for J; bases not matched to a gene: 3.

The chain uses TRBV29-1 and TRBJ1-5; the D gene is possibly TRBD1 (5 bases). The germline gives CDR1 SQVTM, CDR2 ANQGSEA. The length of the CDR3 is 13 residues. Between the trimmed V and J ends, which lost 4 bases and 8 bases, there was a span of 15 bases. The CDR3 sequence: CSVGEGREEPQHF. CDR3 DNA sequence: TGCAGCGTTGGTGAGGGGCGGGAGGAGCCCCAGCATTTT.

The chain recombines TRBV3-1 (or the pseudogene TRBV3-2) with TRBJ2-5; 10 nucleotides match TRBD2. Looked up from germline, CDR1 is LGHDT and CDR2 is YNNKEL (reference sequence). The V and J ends lost 6 bases and 5 bases, in that order; junction bases with no gene match: 0. The CDR3 is 12 amino acids. CDR3 in DNA: TGTGCCAGCAGGACTAGCGGGGAGACCCAGTACTTC. Amino acid sequence: CASRTSGETQYF.

A few counts support this clone. Other DNA sequences in the sample encode the same CDR3. The CDR3 reads CASSLQGPNTEAFF. CDR3 coding DNA: TGTGCCAGCAGCTTACAGGGCCCCAACACTGAAGCTTTCTTT. The chain employs TRBV7-9 and TRBJ1-1, with D tentatively TRBD1 (5 bases). Germline V CDR1 and CDR2: SEHNR, FQNEAQ (reference sequence). The V gene lost 2 bases and the J gene lost 2 bases, with 9 bases spanning the gap. There are 14 residues in the CDR3.

The chain carries TRBV28 and TRBJ2-3; D is possibly TRBD2 (6 bases). Germline V gives CDR1 MDHEN, CDR2 SYDVKM. V was pared by 6 bases and J by 4 bases, with 11 bases between. The CDR3 is made up of 13 amino acids. The CDR3 region is CASSGSSADTQYF. DNA of the CDR3: TGTGCCAGCAGCGGGAGCTCTGCAGATACGCAGTATTTT.

The chain couples TRBV5-6 to TRBJ1-5; 7 bases are shared with TRBD1. This CDR3 has 16 amino acids. Germline values: CDR1 SGHDT, CDR2 YYEEEE. The V and J ends lost 1 base and 2 bases, in that order; junction bases with no gene match: 6. The CDR3 DNA reads as TGTGCCAGCAGCTTGAACAGGGGATTGGGCAATCAGCCCCAGCATTTT. Protein sequence: CASSLNRGLGNQPQHF. Based on the CDR3 plus reference TRBV5-6 and TRBJ1-5, the full variable domain is DAGVTQSPTHLIKTRGQQVTLRCSPKSGHDTVSWYQQALGQGPQFIFQYYEEEERQRGNFPDRFSGHQFPNYSSELNVNALLLGDSALYLCASSLNRGLGNQPQHFGDGTRLSIL.

This chain connects TRBV6-6 to TRBJ1-2; TRBD1 agrees at 8 bases. CDR3 length: 13 amino acids. With V trimmed by 7 bases and J by 6 bases, 7 bases remained unmatched. CDR1 and CDR2 (germline): MNHNY, SVGAGI (reference sequence). The CDR3 loop is CASKETGANGYTF. The CDR3 DNA follows: TGTGCCAGCAAAGAGACAGGGGCCAATGGCTACACCTTC.

CDR3 sequence: CASSLNRGQQFF. The CDR3 bases are TGTGCCAGTAGCCTCAACCGGGGGCAGCAGTTCTTC. This rearrangement joins TRBV19 to TRBJ2-1; D possibly matches TRBD1 or TRBD2 (6 bases each). The CDR3 sequence is 12 residues long. Germline CDR1 reads LNHDA; CDR2 reads SQIVND (reference sequence). The V and J ends lost 6 bases and 11 bases respectively, with 14 bases between them.

In this sample, this clone turned up a few times. J is TRBJ2-1 and V is TRBV5-4; 7 nucleotides agree with TRBD2. Trimming removed 1 base from V and 4 bases from J; junction bases left unmatched: 5. The CDR3 contains 15 residues. Per germline, CDR1 SGHNT and CDR2 YYREEE (reference sequence). The CDR3, as DNA: TGTGCCAGCAGCTTGTATCTAGCGGAATACAATGAGCAGTTCTTC. Protein product: CASSLYLAEYNEQFF.

This clone has only a few counts. This rearrangement joins TRBV7-9 to TRBJ2-7; 7 bases match TRBD1. Germline CDR1 is SEHNR and CDR2 is FQNEAQ (reference sequence). The CDR3 totals 15 residues. J was trimmed by 4 bases and V by 1 base; bases with no gene match: 7. CDR3 coding DNA: TGTGCCAGCAGCTTAGGACAGGGCCCCCCTTACGAGCAGTACTTC. It encodes CASSLGQGPPYEQYF.

This clone was seen only once. The chain carries TRBV4-3 and TRBJ2-3; D possibly corresponds to TRBD2 (5 bases). CDR1 and CDR2 from the germline V gene are LGHNA and YSLEER. Trimming cost V 3 bases and J 4 bases, with 14 bases left between them. CDR3 length: 15 residues. The CDR3 coding sequence is TGCGCCAGCAGCCAGGACTCCACCCTCCCAGATACGCAGTATTTT. Amino acid sequence: CASSQDSTLPDTQYF.

This clone was recorded only once. The V and J genes are TRBV30 and TRBJ1-5; no definite D call. CDR3 length: 13 amino acids. Germline values: CDR1 GTSNPN, CDR2 SVGIG (reference sequence). Trimming left V 1 base short and J 5 bases short, with 9 bases between. The CDR3 DNA is TGTGCCTGGAGTGACGGGTCCGATCAGCCCCAGCATTTT. Amino acid sequence: CAWSDGSDQPQHF.